This T cell receptor (beta chain) originates from a study of cytomegalovirus exposure and HLA in healthy donors. Findings and limits, study-wide: In vitro confirmation showed three CMV-associated chains to be CMV antigen specific.

CDR1 is SQVTM, CDR2 ANQGSEA, per germline. J was trimmed by 4 bases and V by 3 bases; bases with no gene match: 4. The CDR3 contains 13 residues. With respect to this clone: Its target is not known.

Primers included in the PCR were 60 Vbeta and 13 Jbeta primers. Data came from immunoSEQ multiplex PCR; TCRdb stores just in-frame clones and leaves some out. The sample yields roughly 150,000 clones, roughly 85% seen once. The TCR comes from a woman younger than 30 in good health and CMV-seronegative. Material: PBMCs. The V and J genes are TRBV29-1 and TRBJ2-7; TRBD2 aligns across 9 bases. CDR3 protein: CSVEGLAGYEQYF. CDR3 coding DNA: TGCAGCGTTGAGGGGCTAGCGGGATACGAGCAGTACTTC.